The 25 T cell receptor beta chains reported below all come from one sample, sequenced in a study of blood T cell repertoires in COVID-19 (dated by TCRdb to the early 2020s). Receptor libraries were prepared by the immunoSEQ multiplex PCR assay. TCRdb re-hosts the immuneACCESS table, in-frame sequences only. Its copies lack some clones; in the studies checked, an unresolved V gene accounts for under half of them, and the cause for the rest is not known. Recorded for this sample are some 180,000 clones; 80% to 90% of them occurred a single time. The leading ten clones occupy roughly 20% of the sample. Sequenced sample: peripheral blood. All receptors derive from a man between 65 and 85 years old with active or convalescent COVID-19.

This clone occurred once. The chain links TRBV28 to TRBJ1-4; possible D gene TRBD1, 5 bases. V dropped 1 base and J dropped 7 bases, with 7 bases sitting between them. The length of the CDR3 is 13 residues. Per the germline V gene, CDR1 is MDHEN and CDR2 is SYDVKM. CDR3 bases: TGTGCCAGCAGTTTATCCCAGGGTGAAAAACTGTTTTTT. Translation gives CASSLSQGEKLFF.

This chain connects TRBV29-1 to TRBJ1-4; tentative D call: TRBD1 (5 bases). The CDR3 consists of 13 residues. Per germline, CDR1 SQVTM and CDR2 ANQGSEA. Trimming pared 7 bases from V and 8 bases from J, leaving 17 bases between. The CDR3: CSGSGPEDEKLFF. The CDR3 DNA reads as TGCAGCGGGTCAGGGCCAGAAGACGAAAAACTGTTTTTT.

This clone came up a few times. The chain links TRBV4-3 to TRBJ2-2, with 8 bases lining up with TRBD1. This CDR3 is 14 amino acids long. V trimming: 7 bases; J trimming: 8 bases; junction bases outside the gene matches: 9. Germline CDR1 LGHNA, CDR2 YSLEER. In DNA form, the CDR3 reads TGCGCCAGCAAGCTCTGGCAGGGGGCTGGGGAGCTGTTTTTT. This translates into CASKLWQGAGELFF.

The CDR3 spells CASSLSTGNYGYTF. The CDR3 region has the DNA TGTGCCAGCAGTTTATCAACAGGGAACTATGGCTACACCTTC. V usage is TRBV28 and J usage is TRBJ1-2, with a tentative D call TRBD1 (6 bases). Germline loops: CDR1 MDHEN, CDR2 SYDVKM. This CDR3 region has 14 residues. V dropped 1 base and J dropped 2 bases, with 8 bases sitting between them.

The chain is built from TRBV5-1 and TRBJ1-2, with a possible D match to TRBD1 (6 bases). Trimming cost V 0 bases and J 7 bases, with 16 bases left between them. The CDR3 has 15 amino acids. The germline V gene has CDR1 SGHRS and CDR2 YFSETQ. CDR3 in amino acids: CASSLGTAPSGGYTF. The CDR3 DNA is TGCGCCAGCAGCTTGGGGACAGCTCCTTCGGGTGGCTACACCTTC.

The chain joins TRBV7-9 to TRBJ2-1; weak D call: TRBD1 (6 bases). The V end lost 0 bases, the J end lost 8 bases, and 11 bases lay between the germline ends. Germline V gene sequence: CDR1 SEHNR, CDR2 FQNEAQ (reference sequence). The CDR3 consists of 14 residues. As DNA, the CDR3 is TGTGCCAGCAGCTTAGCCCAGGGGTACGATGAGCAGTTCTTC. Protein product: CASSLAQGYDEQFF.

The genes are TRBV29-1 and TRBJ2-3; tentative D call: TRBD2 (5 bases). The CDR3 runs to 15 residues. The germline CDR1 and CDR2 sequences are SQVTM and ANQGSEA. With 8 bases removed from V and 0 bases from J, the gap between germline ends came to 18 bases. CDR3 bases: TGCAGCTCCCTGGGCGGCCTAGCTAGCACAGATACGCAGTATTTT. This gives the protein CSSLGGLASTDTQYF.

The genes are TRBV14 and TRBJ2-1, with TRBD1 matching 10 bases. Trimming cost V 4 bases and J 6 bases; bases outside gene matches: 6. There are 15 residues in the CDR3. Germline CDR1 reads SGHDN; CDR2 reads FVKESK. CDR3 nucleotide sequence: TGTGCCAGCAGCCTGTGGACAGGGGGTCGCAATGAGCAGTTCTTC. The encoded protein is CASSLWTGGRNEQFF.

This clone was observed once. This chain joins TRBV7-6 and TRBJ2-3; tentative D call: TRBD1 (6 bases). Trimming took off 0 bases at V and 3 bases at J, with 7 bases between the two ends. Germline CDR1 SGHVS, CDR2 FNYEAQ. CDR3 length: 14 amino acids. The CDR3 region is CASSLAGATDTQYF. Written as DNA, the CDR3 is TGTGCCAGCAGCTTAGCGGGGGCGACAGATACGCAGTATTTT.

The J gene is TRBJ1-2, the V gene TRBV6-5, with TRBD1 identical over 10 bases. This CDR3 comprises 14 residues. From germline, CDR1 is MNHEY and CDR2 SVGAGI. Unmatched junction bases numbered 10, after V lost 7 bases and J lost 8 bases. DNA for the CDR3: TGTGCCAGCACGCCCTACAGGGGACAGGGGGGCTACACCTTC. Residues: CASTPYRGQGGYTF.

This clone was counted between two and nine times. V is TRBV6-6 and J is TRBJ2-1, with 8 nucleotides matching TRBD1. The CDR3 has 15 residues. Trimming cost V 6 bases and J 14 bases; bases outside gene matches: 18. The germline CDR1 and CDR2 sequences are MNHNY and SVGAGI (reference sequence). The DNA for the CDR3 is TGTGCCAGCAGCGGCCGGACAGGGCTGCCCGAGGAGGAGTTCTTC. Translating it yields CASSGRTGLPEEEFF.

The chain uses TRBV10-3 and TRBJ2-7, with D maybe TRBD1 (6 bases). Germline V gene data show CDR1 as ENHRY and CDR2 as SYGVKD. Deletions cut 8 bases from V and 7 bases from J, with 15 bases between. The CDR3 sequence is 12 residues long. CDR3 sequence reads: CAISSTQGEQYF. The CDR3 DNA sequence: TGTGCCATCTCCTCCACCCAGGGGGAGCAGTACTTC.

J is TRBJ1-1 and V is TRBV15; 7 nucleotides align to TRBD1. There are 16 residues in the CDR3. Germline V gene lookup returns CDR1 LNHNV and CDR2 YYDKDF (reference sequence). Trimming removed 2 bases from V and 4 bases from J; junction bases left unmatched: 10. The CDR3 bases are TGTGCCACCAGCAGACTTCTAGGGGGCGGTGCCACTGAAGCTTTCTTT. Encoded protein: CATSRLLGGGATEAFF.

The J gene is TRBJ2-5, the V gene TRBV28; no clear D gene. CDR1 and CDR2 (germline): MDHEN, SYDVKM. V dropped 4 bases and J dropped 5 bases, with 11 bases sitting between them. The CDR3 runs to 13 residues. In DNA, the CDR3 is TGTGCCAGCAGTTCGTTTGTGAGGGAGACCCAGTACTTC. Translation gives CASSSFVRETQYF.

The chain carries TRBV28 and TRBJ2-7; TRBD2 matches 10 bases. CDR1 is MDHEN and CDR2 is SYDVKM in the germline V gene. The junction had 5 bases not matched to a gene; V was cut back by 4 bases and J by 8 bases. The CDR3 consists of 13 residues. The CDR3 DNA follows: TGTGCCAGCAGTTCCAGCGGGAGGGACCAGCAGTACTTC. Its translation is CASSSSGRDQQYF.

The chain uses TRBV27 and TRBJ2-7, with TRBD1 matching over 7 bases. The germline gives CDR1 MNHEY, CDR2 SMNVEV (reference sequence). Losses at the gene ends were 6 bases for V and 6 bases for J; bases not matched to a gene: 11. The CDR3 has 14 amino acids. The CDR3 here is CASRETGSAGEQYF. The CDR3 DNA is TGTGCCAGCAGAGAGACAGGGTCGGCGGGCGAGCAGTACTTC.

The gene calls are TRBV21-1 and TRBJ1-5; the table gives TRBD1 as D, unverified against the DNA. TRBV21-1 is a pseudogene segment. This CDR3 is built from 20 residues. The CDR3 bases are TGTGCCAGCAGCAGAGCATCTACCGGGACAGGGGTTTATAGCAATCAGCCCCAGCATTTT. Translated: CASSRASTGTGVYSNQPQHF.

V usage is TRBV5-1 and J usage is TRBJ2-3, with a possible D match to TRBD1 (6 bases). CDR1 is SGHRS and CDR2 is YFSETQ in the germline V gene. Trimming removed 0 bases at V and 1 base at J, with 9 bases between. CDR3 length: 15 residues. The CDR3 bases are TGCGCCAGCAGCTTGGTTCAGGGGCGCACAGATACGCAGTATTTT. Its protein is CASSLVQGRTDTQYF. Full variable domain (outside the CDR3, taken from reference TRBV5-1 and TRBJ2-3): KAGVTQTPRYLIKTRGQQVTLSCSPISGHRSVSWYQQTPGQGLQFLFEYFSETQRNKGNFPGRFSGRQFSNSRSEMNVSTLELGDSALYLCASSLVQGRTDTQYFGPGTRLTVL.

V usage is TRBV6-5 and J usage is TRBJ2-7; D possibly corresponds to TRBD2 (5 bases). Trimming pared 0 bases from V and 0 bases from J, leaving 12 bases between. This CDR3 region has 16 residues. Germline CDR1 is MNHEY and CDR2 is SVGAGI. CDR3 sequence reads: CASSYSGIRTSYEQYF. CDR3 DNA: TGTGCCAGCAGTTACTCCGGGATCCGGACCTCCTACGAGCAGTACTTC.

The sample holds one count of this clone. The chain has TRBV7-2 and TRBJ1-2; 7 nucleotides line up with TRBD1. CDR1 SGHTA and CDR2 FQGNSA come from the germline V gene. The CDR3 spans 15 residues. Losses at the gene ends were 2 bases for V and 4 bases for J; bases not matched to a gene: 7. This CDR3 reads CASSLTWDSFYGYTF. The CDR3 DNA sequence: TGTGCCAGCAGCTTAACCTGGGACAGCTTCTATGGCTACACCTTC.

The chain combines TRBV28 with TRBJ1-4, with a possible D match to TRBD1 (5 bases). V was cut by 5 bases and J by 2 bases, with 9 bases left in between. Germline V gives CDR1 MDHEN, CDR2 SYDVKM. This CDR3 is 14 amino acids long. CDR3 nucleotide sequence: TGTGCCAGCAGTCCGACAGATACTAATGAAAAACTGTTTTTT. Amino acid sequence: CASSPTDTNEKLFF.

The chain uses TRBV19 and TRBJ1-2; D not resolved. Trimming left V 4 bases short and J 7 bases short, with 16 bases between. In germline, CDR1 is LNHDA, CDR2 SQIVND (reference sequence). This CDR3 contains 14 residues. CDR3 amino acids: CASSTGGPVAGYTF. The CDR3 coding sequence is TGTGCCAGTAGTACGGGAGGGCCCGTCGCTGGCTACACCTTC. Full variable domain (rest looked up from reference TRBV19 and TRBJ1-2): DGGITQSPKYLFRKEGQNVTLSCEQNLNHDAMYWYRQDPGQGLRLIYYSQIVNDFQKGDIAEGYSVSREKKESFPLTVTSAQKNPTAFYLCASSTGGPVAGYTFGSGTRLTVV.

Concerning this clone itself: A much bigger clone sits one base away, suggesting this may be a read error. CDR3 protein: CASRDRAYGYTF. The CDR3 DNA sequence: TGTGCCAGCAGAGACAGGGCCTATGGCTACACCTTC. The genes are TRBV2 and TRBJ1-2, with TRBD1 identical over 7 bases. V was pared by 6 bases and J by 4 bases, with 2 bases of the junction left unmatched. This CDR3 has 12 residues. Germline lookup yields CDR1 SNHLY and CDR2 FYNNEI.

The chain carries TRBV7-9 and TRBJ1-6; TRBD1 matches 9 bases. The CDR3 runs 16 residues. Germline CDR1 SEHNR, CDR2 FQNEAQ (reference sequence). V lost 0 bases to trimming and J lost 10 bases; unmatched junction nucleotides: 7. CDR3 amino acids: CASSLAGTGYGSPLHF. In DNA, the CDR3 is TGTGCCAGCAGCTTAGCGGGGACAGGGTATGGGTCACCCCTCCACTTT. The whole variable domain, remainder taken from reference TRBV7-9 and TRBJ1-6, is DTGVSQNPRHKITKRGQNVTFRCDPISEHNRLYWYRQTLGQGPEFLTYFQNEAQLEKSRLLSDRFSAERPKGSFSTLEIQRTEQGDSAMYLCASSLAGTGYGSPLHFGNGTRLTVT.

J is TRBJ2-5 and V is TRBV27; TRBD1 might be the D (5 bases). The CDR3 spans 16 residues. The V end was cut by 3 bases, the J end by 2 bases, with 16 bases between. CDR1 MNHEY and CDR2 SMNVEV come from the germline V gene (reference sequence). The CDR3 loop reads CASSLKGAPEQETQYF. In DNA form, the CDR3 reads TGTGCCAGCAGTTTGAAAGGGGCACCAGAACAAGAGACCCAGTACTTC.